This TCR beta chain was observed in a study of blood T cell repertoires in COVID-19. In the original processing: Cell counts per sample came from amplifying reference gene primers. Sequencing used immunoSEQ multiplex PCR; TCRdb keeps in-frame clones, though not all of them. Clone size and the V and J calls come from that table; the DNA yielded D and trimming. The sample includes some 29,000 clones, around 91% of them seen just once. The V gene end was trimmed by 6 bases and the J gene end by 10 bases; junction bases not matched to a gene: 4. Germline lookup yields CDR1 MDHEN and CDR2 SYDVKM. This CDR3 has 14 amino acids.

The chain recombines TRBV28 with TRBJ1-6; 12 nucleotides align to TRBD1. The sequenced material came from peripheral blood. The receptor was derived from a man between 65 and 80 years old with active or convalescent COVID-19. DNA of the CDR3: TGTGCCAGCAGGGGGACAGGGGGCTGGTCACCCCTCCACTTT. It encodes CASRGTGGWSPLHF.